The present T cell receptor beta chain was sequenced within a study of T cell responses to AZD1222 COVID-19 vaccine. General study points: Vaccination with two AZD1222 doses was followed by a rise in Spike-specific TCR breadth and depth. White British donors predominated, females outnumbered males, and clonal diversity was possibly underestimated.

Repertoires were generated with immunoSEQ multiplex PCR, while TCRdb's copy carries only in-frame clones and drops some. The sample records 120,000 to 150,000 clones, approximately 90% being singletons. The ends were cut back, 3 bases at V and 8 bases at J, with 10 bases in the middle. Germline CDR1 reads MNHNS; CDR2 reads SASEGT. CDR3 size: 12 residues. This clone has just a few counts. The antigen is not known. The sequencing here drew on peripheral blood, taken on day 0 of AZD1222 vaccination. This TCR was recovered from an adult in good health. The gene calls are TRBV6-1 and TRBJ2-5; D call uncertain. The CDR3, as DNA: TGTGCCAGCAGTGAGGGGAAGAGAACCCAGTACTTC. Encoded protein: CASSEGKRTQYF.